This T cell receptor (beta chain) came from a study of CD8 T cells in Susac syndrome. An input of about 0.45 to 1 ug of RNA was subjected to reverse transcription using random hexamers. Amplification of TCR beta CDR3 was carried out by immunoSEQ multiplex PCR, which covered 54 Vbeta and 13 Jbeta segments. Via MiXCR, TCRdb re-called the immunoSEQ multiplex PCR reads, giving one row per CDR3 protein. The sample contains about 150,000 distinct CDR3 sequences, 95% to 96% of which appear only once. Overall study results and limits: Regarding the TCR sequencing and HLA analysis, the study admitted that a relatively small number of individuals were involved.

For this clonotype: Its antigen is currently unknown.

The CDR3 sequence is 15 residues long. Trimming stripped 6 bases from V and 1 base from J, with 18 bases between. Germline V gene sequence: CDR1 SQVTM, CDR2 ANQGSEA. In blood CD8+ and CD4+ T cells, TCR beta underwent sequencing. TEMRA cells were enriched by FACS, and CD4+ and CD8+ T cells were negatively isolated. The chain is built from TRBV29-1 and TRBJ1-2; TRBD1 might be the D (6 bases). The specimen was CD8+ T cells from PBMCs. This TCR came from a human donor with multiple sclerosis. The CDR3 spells CSVTEPGHLNYGYTF. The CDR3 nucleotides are TGCAGCGTCACAGAGCCGGGACACCTTAACTATGGCTACACCTTC.